This is a list of T cell receptor beta chains from one sample in a study of CD8+CD57+ T cells in acquired aplastic anemia. One entry per CDR3 protein, called by TCRdb with MiXCR from the reads. The repertoire consists of roughly 300,000 distinct CDR3 sequences, with around 60% occurring once and the leading ten covering roughly 8%. Source material: sorted CD4+, CD8+, or CD8+CD57+ T cells (not recorded which) from PBMCs. Every receptor here comes from a human donor with severe aplastic anemia or a healthy control (not recorded which). The CDR3 runs from the conserved cysteine through the conserved F or W. The D gene is left open where the match is weak. Some rows mark clone size as missing; the rest say once, few, many or name a class of expanded clone.

TRBV7-3	TRBD1	TRBJ2-3	-	TGTGCCAGCAGTTTAGTGGGGACAGTCGCAGATACGCAGTATTTT	CASSLVGTVADTQYF
TRBV12-3/TRBV12-4	-	TRBJ2-3	few	TGTGCCAGCAGCCCCGCTTTGCCAGATACGCAGTATTTT	CASSPALPDTQYF
TRBV24-1	-	TRBJ1-3	-	TGTGCCAGCAGTCCGGGACCGCGGTGGGGCTACACCATATATTTT	CASSPGPRWGYTIYF
TRBV7-9	TRBD2	TRBJ2-3	many	TGTGCCAGCAGCTCCTTTCAGCGGGGGTCCACAGATACGCAGTATTTT	CASSSFQRGSTDTQYF
TRBV9	TRBD1	TRBJ1-1	-	TGTGCCATCAGTGAGCAGGGGGCAATGAACACTGAAGCTTTCTTT	CAISEQGAMNTEAFF
TRBV10-3	-	TRBJ2-7	-	TGTGCCAGCAGTCTCGTTGGTGCGGGACAGACCTACGAGCAGTACTTC	CASSLVGAGQTYEQYF
TRBV5-1	TRBD1	TRBJ1-1	once	TGTGCCAGCACCCTAGAGGGGGCGAACACTGAAGCTTTCTTT	CASTLEGANTEAFF
TRBV5-4	-	TRBJ2-7	-	TGTGCCAGCAGCTCTGTGACCACAATTTACGAGCAGTACTTC	CASSSVTTIYEQYF
TRBV12-3/TRBV12-4	TRBD2	TRBJ2-5	few	TGTGCCAGCAGTTTATGGACTAGCGGGGGATCCCTGTACTTC	CASSLWTSGGSLYF
TRBV5-1	-	TRBJ1-6	many	TGCGCCAGCAGCTTGTATACAAGGAGCGATTCACCCCTCCACTTT	CASSLYTRSDSPLHF
TRBV6-5	-	TRBJ1-5	-	TGTGCCAGCAGTCACTCGTCGACCGGTGCAGGTAATCAGCCCCAGCATTTT	CASSHSSTGAGNQPQHF
TRBV7-3	-	TRBJ2-3	-	TGTGCTAGCAGCTTACACGCCCGCGAACGCACAGATACGCAGTATTTT	CASSLHARERTDTQYF
TRBV5-1	-	TRBJ1-3	many	TGCGCCAGCAGCTTGGATCCAACAGGGTTCTCTGGAAACACCATATATTTT	CASSLDPTGFSGNTIYF
TRBV7-2	-	TRBJ2-2	-	TGTGCCAGCAGCTCCTCCTTGGAGCTGTTTTTT	CASSSSLELFF
TRBV2	-	TRBJ1-6	-	TGTGCCAGTTTGTATAGCTCCTATAATTCACCCCTCCACTTT	CASLYSSYNSPLHF
TRBV7-2	TRBD2	TRBJ2-7	-	TGTGCCAGCAGCTCAACGGCTAGCGGGAAGTACGAGCAGTACTTC	CASSSTASGKYEQYF
TRBV12-3/TRBV12-4	TRBD2	TRBJ2-5	-	TGTGCCAGCAGTGAGGAGGCTAGCGGGAGACAAGAGACCCAGTACTTC	CASSEEASGRQETQYF
TRBV29-1	-	TRBJ1-1	-	TGCAGCGCGAAGACAGGCCAAACCTACGAAGCTTTCTTT	CSAKTGQTYEAFF
TRBV19	TRBD1	TRBJ2-7	once	TGTGCCAGTAGTATAGCGTTACAGGGGACGTACGAGCAGTACTTC	CASSIALQGTYEQYF
TRBV5-1	-	TRBJ1-1	-	TGCGCCAGCAGCTTGGGGTCGCGGGGCACTGAAGCTTTCTTT	CASSLGSRGTEAFF
TRBV10-3	-	TRBJ2-5	many	TGTGCCATCAGCCTTAGACCCAAAGAGACCCAGTACTTC	CAISLRPKETQYF
TRBV10-3	TRBD1	TRBJ1-6	few	TGTGCCATCAGTGGGGACAGGAATAACAATTCACCCCTCCACTTT	CAISGDRNNNSPLHF
TRBV7-2	TRBD2	TRBJ2-5	-	TGTGCCAGCAGCCATAGCGGACTAGCGGGGGAAGGAGAGACCCAGTACTTC	CASSHSGLAGEGETQYF
TRBV18	-	TRBJ1-2	-	TGTGCCAGCTCACCCCCGGACAGAAATGGCTACACCTTC	CASSPPDRNGYTF
TRBV19	-	TRBJ1-1	-	TGTGCCAGTAGTATAAGCGCAGCGAACACTGAAGCTTTCTTT	CASSISAANTEAFF
TRBV11-2	TRBD2	TRBJ2-5	many	TGTGCCAGCAGCCATGGACTAGCGGGGGCCCAAGAGACCCAGTACTTC	CASSHGLAGAQETQYF
TRBV7-9	-	TRBJ2-5	many	TGTGCCAGCAGCTTAGATCTGAACCGGGAGACCCAGTACTTC	CASSLDLNRETQYF
TRBV30	-	TRBJ1-6	many	TGTGCCTGGAGTGTACAAGGGCCTTCACCCCTCCACTTT	CAWSVQGPSPLHF
TRBV9	TRBD1	TRBJ2-7	-	TGTGCCAGCAGCCCCCGGGACAGGAGGGGGGACGAGCAGTACTTC	CASSPRDRRGDEQYF
TRBV15	-	TRBJ2-6	few	TGTGCCACCAGCAGAGATCTCGGGGTGGGGGCCAACGTCCTGACTTTC	CATSRDLGVGANVLTF
TRBV20-1	-	TRBJ2-7	-	TGCAGTGCTCGAGGGCGGGCAGGACACGAGCAGTACTTC	CSARGRAGHEQYF
TRBV7-2	TRBD2	TRBJ2-5	-	TGTGCCAGCAGCTTAGGTCGTCGACTAGCGGGGGGCCGGGACCAAGAGACCCAGTACTTC	CASSLGRRLAGGRDQETQYF
TRBV20-1	TRBD1	TRBJ2-7	-	TGCAGTGCAAAAGACAGGGGTGACCACGAGCAGTACTTC	CSAKDRGDHEQYF
TRBV2	TRBD1	TRBJ1-1	-	TGTGCCAGCGGACCGGGACAGGGGGCGAACACTGAAGCTTTCTTT	CASGPGQGANTEAFF
TRBV19	-	TRBJ2-1	-	TGTGCCAGTAGTACCCGGGGACTTCGGGGATACAATGAGCAGTTCTTC	CASSTRGLRGYNEQFF
TRBV29-1	-	TRBJ2-5	-	TGCAGCGTTGGTAAAGGGACCCAGTACTTC	CSVGKGTQYF
TRBV7-2	-	TRBJ2-7	many	TGTGCCAGCAGATACGTGGCGGGTTCCTACGAGCAGTACTTC	CASRYVAGSYEQYF
TRBV7-9	TRBD2	TRBJ2-3	many	TGTGCCAGCAGTGCTGGACTAGCGGGAGTTGATACGCAGTATTTT	CASSAGLAGVDTQYF
TRBV4-2	TRBD2	TRBJ2-7	many	TGTGCCAGCAGCCAAGATGAAGCGGGGGCCGCCTACGAGCAGTACTTC	CASSQDEAGAAYEQYF
TRBV7-8	-	TRBJ2-5	once	TGTGCCAGCAGCCCCCCTGGGTGGGAGAAGGAGACCCAGTACTTC	CASSPPGWEKETQYF
TRBV7-9	-	TRBJ2-7	-	TGTGCCACGGCGGCGGGGGCCGAGCAGTACTTC	CATAAGAEQYF
TRBV20-1	-	TRBJ2-7	-	TGCAGTGCTAGGGGCGGACGAGACTACGAGCAGTACTTC	CSARGGRDYEQYF
TRBV20-1	TRBD1	TRBJ2-7	-	TGCAGTGCTAAGGGGGCAGTCTACGAGCGGTACTTC	CSAKGAVYERYF
TRBV29-1	TRBD2	TRBJ2-5	-	TGCAGCGTACCGGGACTAGCGGGGGGGGAAGAGACCCAGTACTTC	CSVPGLAGGEETQYF
TRBV9	-	TRBJ1-6	-	TGTGCCAGCAGCCCGGGACCGGGCGTTGTCTCACCCCTCCGCTTT	CASSPGPGVVSPLRF
TRBV6-5	TRBD1	TRBJ1-1	-	TGTGCCAGCAGAATTGGACAGGTCATGAACACTGAAGCTTTCTTT	CASRIGQVMNTEAFF
TRBV7-6	-	TRBJ2-5	-	TGTGCCAGCAGCTCTGAACCGGGGGAAGGAGAGACCCAGTACTTC	CASSSEPGEGETQYF
TRBV20-1	TRBD2	TRBJ2-5	many	TGCAGTGCTAGATCTGAACTAGCGGAATTAGGGGGAGCCCCAGGGATGGGAGAGACCCAGTACTTC	CSARSELAELGGAPGMGETQYF
TRBV25-1	-	TRBJ2-1	-	TGTGCCAGCAGTCAGGTAAACTCCTACAATGAGCAGTTCTTC	CASSQVNSYNEQFF
TRBV19	-	TRBJ2-7	-	TGTGCCAGTAGTCCACAGGACCTGGCCGACGAGCAGTACTTC	CASSPQDLADEQYF
TRBV3-1	-	TRBJ2-1	many	TGTGCCAGCAGCAGAACAGACAATGAGCAGTTCTTC	CASSRTDNEQFF